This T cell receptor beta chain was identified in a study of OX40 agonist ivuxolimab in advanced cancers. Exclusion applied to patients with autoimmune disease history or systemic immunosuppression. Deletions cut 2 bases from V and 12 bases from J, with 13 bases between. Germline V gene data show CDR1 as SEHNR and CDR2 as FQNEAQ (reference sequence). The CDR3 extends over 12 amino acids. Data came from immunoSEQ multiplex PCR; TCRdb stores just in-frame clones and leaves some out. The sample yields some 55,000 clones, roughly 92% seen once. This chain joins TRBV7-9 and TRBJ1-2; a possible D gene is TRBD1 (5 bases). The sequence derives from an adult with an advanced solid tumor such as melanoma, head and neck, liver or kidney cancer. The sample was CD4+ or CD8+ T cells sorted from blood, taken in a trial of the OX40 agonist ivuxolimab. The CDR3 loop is CASSLRQLPHTF. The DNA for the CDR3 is TGTGCCAGCAGCTTAAGACAGCTTCCTCACACCTTC.